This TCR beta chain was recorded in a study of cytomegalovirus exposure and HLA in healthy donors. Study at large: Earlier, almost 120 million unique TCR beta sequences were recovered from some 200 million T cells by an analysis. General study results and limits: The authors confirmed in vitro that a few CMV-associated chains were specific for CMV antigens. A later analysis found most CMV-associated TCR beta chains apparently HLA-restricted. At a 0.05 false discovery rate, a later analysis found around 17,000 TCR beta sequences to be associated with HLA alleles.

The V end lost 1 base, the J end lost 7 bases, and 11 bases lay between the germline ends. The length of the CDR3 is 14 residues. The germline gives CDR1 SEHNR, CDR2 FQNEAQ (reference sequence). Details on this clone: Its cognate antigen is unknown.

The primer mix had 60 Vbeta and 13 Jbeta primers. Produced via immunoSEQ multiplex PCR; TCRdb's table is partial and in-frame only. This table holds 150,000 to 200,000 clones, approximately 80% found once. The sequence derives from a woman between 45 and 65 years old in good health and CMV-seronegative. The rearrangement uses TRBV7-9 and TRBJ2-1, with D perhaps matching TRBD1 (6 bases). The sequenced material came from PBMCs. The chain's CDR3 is CASSLGLTGNEQFF. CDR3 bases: TGTGCCAGCAGCTTAGGCTTGACAGGAAATGAGCAGTTCTTC.